Listed here are 13 T cell receptor beta chains from one sample, sequenced in a study of blood T cell repertoires in COVID-19. Here immunoSEQ multiplex PCR was the method, and the copy in TCRdb shows in-frame clones only, minus some. The table lists 150,000 to 170,000 clones, about 85% of them singletons, with more than 7.5% in the top ten. The sequenced sample consisted of peripheral blood. These receptor sequences come from an older woman with COVID-19, enrolled during active disease.

The genes are TRBV27 and TRBJ1-2, with TRBD1 matching over 9 bases. From germline, CDR1 is MNHEY and CDR2 SMNVEV (reference sequence). The CDR3 runs to 15 residues. The V gene end was trimmed by 5 bases and the J gene end by 4 bases; junction bases not matched to a gene: 8. The CDR3: CASSGRDRAGYGYTF. CDR3 DNA sequence: TGTGCCAGCAGTGGAAGGGACAGGGCGGGCTATGGCTACACCTTC.

This clone is a singleton in its sample. The chain carries TRBV10-1 and TRBJ1-1; 8 bases are shared with TRBD1. CDR3 length: 14 amino acids. V lost 6 bases to trimming and J lost 7 bases; unmatched junction nucleotides: 10. Looked up from germline, CDR1 is WNHNN and CDR2 is SYGVQD (reference sequence). The CDR3 nucleotides read TGCGCCAGCAGCCCCGACAGGGGTCGAAATGAAGCTTTCTTT. It encodes CASSPDRGRNEAFF.

The chain uses TRBV15 and TRBJ1-4; the D is unclear. The V gene's germline CDR1 is LNHNV and CDR2 YYDKDF (reference sequence). The V gene lost 0 bases and the J gene lost 8 bases, with 7 bases spanning the gap. The CDR3 consists of 13 residues. DNA of the CDR3: TGTGCCACCAGCAGAGAAAACGAGGAAAAACTGTTTTTT. Encoded protein: CATSRENEEKLFF. Using reference TRBV15 and TRBJ1-4 for the parts outside the CDR3, the full variable domain is DAMVIQNPRYQVTQFGKPVTLSCSQTLNHNVMYWYQQKSSQAPKLLFHYYDKDFNNEADTPDNFQSRRPNTSFCFLDIRSPGLGDTAMYLCATSRENEEKLFFGSGTQLSVL.

The rearrangement uses TRBV27 and TRBJ1-5; 7 nucleotides agree with TRBD1. CDR1 MNHEY and CDR2 SMNVEV come from the germline V gene (reference sequence). V trimming: 3 bases; J trimming: 4 bases; junction bases outside the gene matches: 6. The CDR3 is made up of 15 amino acids. The CDR3 nucleotides are TGTGCCAGCAGTTTGGAAGGGGGCTTAAATCAGCCCCAGCATTTT. Residues: CASSLEGGLNQPQHF.

This chain connects TRBV5-6 to TRBJ2-1; TRBD1 might be the D (6 bases). The ends were cut back, 6 bases at V and 0 bases at J, with 16 bases in the middle. The CDR3 length is 16 residues. Germline V gene data show CDR1 as SGHDT and CDR2 as YYEEEE. The CDR3 loop is CASTVSGQFSYNEQFF. The CDR3 DNA sequence: TGTGCCAGCACCGTATCAGGACAGTTCTCCTACAATGAGCAGTTCTTC.

The chain carries TRBV7-2 and TRBJ1-3; maybe TRBD1 (6 bases). Germline V gene data show CDR1 as SGHTA and CDR2 as FQGNSA. V lost 4 bases and J 1 base, leaving 17 bases between the germline ends. There are 17 residues in the CDR3. CDR3 bases: TGTGCCAGCAGCTATCAGGTCCCTACAGGGTCTGGAAACACCATATATTTT. It specifies CASSYQVPTGSGNTIYF.

This clone was observed a single time. V gene TRBV6-4 combines with J gene TRBJ2-2; D is possibly TRBD1 (5 bases). Trimming shortened V by 8 bases and J by 2 bases, and 12 bases separated the two germline ends. The CDR3 contains 14 residues. Germline V lookup: CDR1 MRHNA, CDR2 SNTAGT. CDR3 loop: CASSLDTNTGELFF. The DNA for the CDR3 is TGTGCCAGCTCCTTGGACACCAACACCGGGGAGCTGTTTTTT.

J is TRBJ1-2 and V is TRBV6-2 or TRBV6-3, with D hard to call. The ends were cut back, 1 base at V and 8 bases at J, with 14 bases in the middle. The CDR3 is 14 amino acids. Germline-derived CDR1 and CDR2 are MNHEY and SVGEGT. The CDR3 loop is CASSYFLSRGGYTF. CDR3 DNA: TGTGCCAGCAGTTACTTCCTTAGTAGAGGCGGCTACACCTTC.

The chain is built from TRBV3-1 (or the pseudogene TRBV3-2) and TRBJ1-6; 8 nucleotides agree with TRBD1. Germline-derived CDR1 and CDR2 are LGHDT and YNNKEL (reference sequence). The CDR3 length is 15 residues. V lost 4 bases to trimming and J lost 7 bases; unmatched junction nucleotides: 6. CDR3 region: CASSLQGARNSPLHF. CDR3 nucleotide sequence: TGTGCCAGCAGCCTCCAGGGGGCTCGGAATTCACCCCTCCACTTT.

The rearrangement links TRBV9 to TRBJ2-2; D not certain. Looked up from germline, CDR1 is SGDLS and CDR2 is YYNGEE. Between the trimmed V and J ends, which lost 1 base and 6 bases, there was a span of 7 bases. The CDR3 covers 13 residues. The CDR3 protein is CASSVNPAGELFF. As DNA, the CDR3 is TGTGCCAGCAGCGTAAATCCCGCCGGGGAGCTGTTTTTT.

The gene calls are TRBV5-6 and TRBJ2-1, with 10 bases lining up with TRBD2. V lost 2 bases, J lost 7 bases, and 6 bases stayed unmatched. Germline V gene lookup returns CDR1 SGHDT and CDR2 YYEEEE. This CDR3 contains 15 residues. CDR3 nucleotide sequence: TGTGCCAGCAGCTTAGCGGGAGGGCCTAGGAATGAGCAGTTCTTC. It specifies CASSLAGGPRNEQFF.

This chain joins TRBV12-3 or TRBV12-4 and TRBJ2-1; D call uncertain. There are 13 residues in the CDR3. The V gene lost 2 bases and the J gene lost 2 bases, with 4 bases spanning the gap. The CDR3 coding sequence is TGTGCCAGCAGTTTACGGGCCTACAATGAGCAGTTCTTC. Amino acid sequence: CASSLRAYNEQFF.

In this sample, this clone turned up a few times. The identical CDR3 is also encoded by other nucleotide sequences in the sample. The chain employs TRBV11-3 and TRBJ2-1; 9 positions match TRBD2. After removal of 1 base from V and 9 bases from J, the junction contained 7 bases not matched to a gene. Germline CDR1 is SGHNT and CDR2 is YENEEA. This CDR3 spans 15 amino acids. Here the CDR3 reads CASSLGRGGQVEQFF. The CDR3 nucleotides read TGTGCCAGCAGCTTAGGGCGGGGGGGCCAGGTTGAGCAGTTCTTC.